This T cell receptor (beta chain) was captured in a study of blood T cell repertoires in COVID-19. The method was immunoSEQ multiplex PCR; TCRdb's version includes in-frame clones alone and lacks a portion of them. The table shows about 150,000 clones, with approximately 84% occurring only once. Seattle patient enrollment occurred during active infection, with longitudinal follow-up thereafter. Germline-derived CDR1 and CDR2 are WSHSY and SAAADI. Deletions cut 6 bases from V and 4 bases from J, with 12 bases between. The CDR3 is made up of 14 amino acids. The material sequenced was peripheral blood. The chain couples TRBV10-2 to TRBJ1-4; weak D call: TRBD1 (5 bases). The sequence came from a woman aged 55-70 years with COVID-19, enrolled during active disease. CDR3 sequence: CASSEQARNEKLFF. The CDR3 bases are TGCGCCAGCAGCGAACAGGCGCGTAATGAAAAACTGTTTTTT.